A single TCR beta chain is shown here with its context. Antigen: not known. Sequencing was performed with immunoSEQ multiplex PCR; in TCRdb, only in-frame clones are kept and a portion is missing. The table includes tens of thousands of clones, about three quarters detected once. This entry is derived from a study of radiotherapy plus CTLA-4 blockade in lung cancer. Study results and caveats: Radiotherapy was combined with ipilimumab, and tumor-derived TCR clones then expanded in blood.

Chemo-refractory metastatic non-small-cell lung cancer patients were treated with focal radiation plus CTLA-4 blockade with ipilimumab. The CDR3 covers 18 residues. After removal of 3 bases from V and 0 bases from J, the junction contained 11 bases not matched to a gene. The germline V gene has CDR1 MNHNS and CDR2 SASEGT. The sequences come from peripheral blood, collected from a patient treated with radiotherapy plus ipilimumab. The rearrangement links TRBV6-1 to TRBJ2-7; 10 bases map to TRBD2. This clonotype was obtained from a human donor with non-small cell lung cancer whose response to radiotherapy plus ipilimumab could not be evaluated. Here the CDR3 reads CASSDRAERLAGSYEQYF. The DNA for the CDR3 is TGTGCCAGCAGTGATCGGGCAGAGCGACTAGCGGGCTCCTACGAGCAGTACTTC.